The clone carrying this T cell receptor (beta chain) was counted many times. This entry is derived from a study of identical twins. TCRdb independently ran MiXCR on the 5' RACE reads; one entry per CDR3 protein. The sample lists 200,000 to 250,000 distinct CDR3 sequences, more than 12% occurring once. V was shortened by 6 bases and J by 7 bases, with 19 bases between the two germline ends. CDR3 length: 13 amino acids. The germline CDR1 and CDR2 sequences are SQVTM and ANQGSEA. The specimen was memory (CD45RO+) T cells sorted from blood. This sequence was found in a woman aged 18-29 years in good health. V usage is TRBV29-1 and J usage is TRBJ2-7; D remains ambiguous. CDR3 residues: CSVGLTGLGEQYF. DNA of the CDR3: TGCAGCGTGGGCTTGACGGGTTTGGGTGAGCAGTACTTC.